Below are 28 T cell receptor beta chains sequenced from a single sample in a study of STAT5B mutations in CD4+ large granular lymphocyte leukemia. Method: immunoSEQ multiplex PCR; TCRdb's copy keeps in-frame clones and lacks some. The sample comprises more than 30,000 clones, around 90% of which are singletons, and approximately 0.41% rests with the top ten. The sequenced sample consisted of CD4+ T cells from blood buffy coats. These receptors were taken from a human donor in good health.

The V call is TRBV11-2, the J call TRBJ2-3, with 10 positions matching TRBD2. The V and J ends lost 6 bases and 1 base, in that order; junction bases with no gene match: 7. Germline V CDR1 and CDR2: SGHAT, FQNNGV. The CDR3 sequence is 16 residues long. CDR3 region: CASRNDLAGGTDTQYF. The CDR3 DNA sequence: TGTGCCAGCAGAAATGACCTAGCGGGAGGCACAGATACGCAGTATTTT. The whole variable domain, filled in from reference TRBV11-2 and TRBJ2-3, reads EAGVAQSPRYKIIEKRQSVAFWCNPISGHATLYWYQQILGQGPKLLIQFQNNGVVDDSQLPKDRFSAERLKGVDSTLKIQPAKLEDSAVYLCASRNDLAGGTDTQYFGPGTRLTVL.

The chain uses TRBV5-6 and TRBJ1-4; D is perhaps TRBD1 (6 bases). The V end lost 0 bases, the J end lost 7 bases, and 16 bases lay between the germline ends. Germline V gives CDR1 SGHDT, CDR2 YYEEEE. The CDR3 is 16 residues long. The CDR3 sequence: CASSLASGGAGEKLFF. CDR3 bases: TGTGCCAGCAGCTTGGCGAGCGGGGGGGCTGGTGAAAAACTGTTTTTT.

This chain uses TRBV6-6 with TRBJ2-5, with D possibly called TRBD1 or TRBD2 (7 bases each). Trimming took 7 bases from V and 0 from J, leaving 12 bases between them. CDR3 length: 14 amino acids. Germline V CDR1 and CDR2: MNHNY, SVGAGI (reference sequence). Written as DNA, the CDR3 is TGTGCCAGCACAGGGGGAGGGTACCAAGAGACCCAGTACTTC. It codes for CASTGGGYQETQYF.

The chain uses TRBV6-6 and TRBJ1-1, with D perhaps matching TRBD1 (5 bases). Trimming pared 8 bases from V and 4 bases from J, leaving 14 bases between. Germline CDR1 reads MNHNY; CDR2 reads SVGAGI (reference sequence). The CDR3 is 13 residues long. This chain's CDR3 is CASLVRGGTEAFF. In DNA form, the CDR3 reads TGTGCCAGCCTCGTCCGGGGCGGCACTGAAGCTTTCTTT.

The chain links TRBV10-3 to TRBJ2-7; no firm D call. The CDR3 loop spans 16 amino acids. Germline V CDR1 and CDR2: ENHRY, SYGVKD. V was cut by 10 bases and J by 2 bases, with 24 bases left in between. CDR3 nucleotides: TGTGCCACCCAGGTACAGCCGGACGCAAAACCCTACGAGCAGTACTTC. This sequence encodes CATQVQPDAKPYEQYF.

The chain couples TRBV19 to TRBJ2-7; 9 bases are shared with TRBD2. The trim removed 5 bases at V and 2 bases at J, leaving 4 bases unmatched. Germline loops: CDR1 LNHDA, CDR2 SQIVND (reference sequence). The CDR3 runs 14 residues. The CDR3 DNA reads TGTGCCAGTAGTCCCAGCGGGAGGACCTACGAGCAGTACTTC. Its protein is CASSPSGRTYEQYF.

The chain links TRBV10-2 to TRBJ1-2, with D tentatively TRBD1 (5 bases). Germline V gene sequence: CDR1 WSHSY, CDR2 SAAADI. V lost 7 bases, J lost 8 bases, and 20 bases lay in between. This CDR3 region has 14 residues. CDR3 region: CASTDRGDFDGYTF. In nucleotides, the CDR3 is TGCGCCAGCACCGACCGAGGGGATTTCGACGGCTACACCTTC.

The chain's CDR3 is CASGGGSTDTQYF. In DNA, the CDR3 is TGTGCTAGTGGGGGGGGGAGCACAGATACGCAGTATTTT. The chain is built from TRBV12-5 and TRBJ2-3, with TRBD2 matching over 7 bases. Germline CDR1 is LGHNT and CDR2 is FRNRAP. This CDR3 spans 13 amino acids. V gave up 6 bases and J gave up 0 bases; unmatched junction bases: 0.

This clone was observed a single time. The DNA for the CDR3 is TGTGCCAGTAGAGGGACAGGGCTCAATCAGCCCCAGCATTTT. Its translation: CASRGTGLNQPQHF. V usage is TRBV6-1 and J usage is TRBJ1-5, with 9 nucleotides matching TRBD1. CDR3 length: 14 amino acids. V lost 9 bases and J lost 3; bases outside the gene matches: 6. Looked up from germline, CDR1 is MNHNS and CDR2 is SASEGT.

This clone was seen a single time. The rearrangement uses TRBV27 and TRBJ1-2; D is uncertain. V lost 6 bases and J lost 5, with 13 bases in between. The CDR3 covers 13 residues. The germline V gene encodes CDR1 MNHEY and CDR2 SMNVEV (reference sequence). The CDR3 here is CASSPRIAYGYTF. The CDR3 DNA reads TGTGCCAGCAGCCCCCGGATAGCGTATGGCTACACCTTC.

The CDR3 loop reads CASSGGRREGRDTGELFF. The CDR3 DNA follows: TGTGCCAGCAGCGGGGGGAGGCGGGAGGGCCGAGACACCGGGGAGCTGTTTTTT. The rearrangement joins TRBV9 to TRBJ2-2; 9 bases map to TRBD2. V lost 3 bases, J lost 3 bases, and 12 bases stayed unmatched. Germline CDR1 SGDLS, CDR2 YYNGEE. This CDR3 contains 18 residues.

The rearrangement uses TRBV9 and TRBJ1-3, with 9 bases that match TRBD1. The CDR3 sequence is 16 residues long. Germline CDR1 reads SGDLS; CDR2 reads YYNGEE. V trimming: 3 bases; J trimming: 0 bases; junction bases outside the gene matches: 4. CDR3 region: CASSEGTGSSGNTIYF. CDR3 nucleotide sequence: TGTGCCAGCAGCGAGGGGACAGGGAGCTCTGGAAACACCATATATTTT. The variable domain in full, completed from reference TRBV9 and TRBJ1-3, reads DSGVTQTPKHLITATGQRVTLRCSPRSGDLSVYWYQQSLDQGLQFLIQYYNGEERAKGNILERFSAQQFPDLHSELNLSSLELGDSALYFCASSEGTGSSGNTIYFGEGSWLTVV.

This chain uses TRBV7-9 with TRBJ1-3; D gene unclear. The CDR3 is 13 amino acids. V was pared by 3 bases and J by 0 bases, with 3 bases between. The germline V gene has CDR1 SEHNR and CDR2 FQNEAQ (reference sequence). CDR3 in DNA: TGTGCCAGCAGCTTTAACTCTGGAAACACCATATATTTT. The encoded protein is CASSFNSGNTIYF. Supplemented by reference TRBV7-9 and TRBJ1-3, the full variable domain reads DTGVSQNPRHKITKRGQNVTFRCDPISEHNRLYWYRQTLGQGPEFLTYFQNEAQLEKSRLLSDRFSAERPKGSFSTLEIQRTEQGDSAMYLCASSFNSGNTIYFGEGSWLTVV.

The V and J genes are TRBV5-1 and TRBJ2-3; no clear D. This CDR3 is 13 amino acids long. Germline V gene sequence: CDR1 SGHRS, CDR2 YFSETQ. Trimming left V 0 bases short and J 2 bases short, with 4 bases between. The CDR3 DNA reads as TGCGCCAGCAGCTTGGAGGTCACAGATACGCAGTATTTT. This sequence encodes CASSLEVTDTQYF. Full variable domain (outside the CDR3, taken from reference TRBV5-1 and TRBJ2-3): KAGVTQTPRYLIKTRGQQVTLSCSPISGHRSVSWYQQTPGQGLQFLFEYFSETQRNKGNFPGRFSGRQFSNSRSEMNVSTLELGDSALYLCASSLEVTDTQYFGPGTRLTVL.

The gene calls are TRBV2 and TRBJ2-7; the match to TRBD2 covers 8 bases. The germline V gene has CDR1 SNHLY and CDR2 FYNNEI. The CDR3 spans 16 residues. V shed 6 bases, J shed 3 bases, and the junction held 13 bases outside the gene matches. The CDR3 spells CASSWGGGTRGYEQYF. The CDR3 DNA sequence: TGTGCCAGCAGCTGGGGAGGGGGGACTAGGGGCTACGAGCAGTACTTC.

This clone was counted a few times. The chain joins TRBV12-5 to TRBJ1-3, with no clear D. The V and J ends lost 4 bases and 7 bases respectively, with 14 bases between them. CDR3 length equals 14 residues. The germline gives CDR1 LGHNT, CDR2 FRNRAP. The CDR3 coding sequence is TGTGCTAGTGGTTCAAAGCCCACCGAGAACACCATATATTTT. Amino acid sequence: CASGSKPTENTIYF.

V is TRBV18 and J is TRBJ2-7; TRBD1 matches at 8 bases. Losses at the gene ends were 2 bases for V and 5 bases for J; bases not matched to a gene: 5. Germline values: CDR1 KGHSH, CDR2 LQKENI. This CDR3 has 14 amino acids. The CDR3 DNA is TGTGCCAGCTCACCAACGGACAGGGATCACGAGCAGTACTTC. Amino acid sequence: CASSPTDRDHEQYF.

The CDR3 spells CASRRNNSPLHF. Written as DNA, the CDR3 is TGTGCCAGCAGGAGAAATAATTCACCCCTCCACTTT. The V and J genes are TRBV27 and TRBJ1-6; D is unclear. The CDR3 has 12 amino acids. The ends were cut back, 6 bases at V and 5 bases at J, with 5 bases in the middle. CDR1 MNHEY and CDR2 SMNVEV come from the germline V gene (reference sequence).

The rearrangement uses TRBV11-3 and TRBJ2-1; D ambiguous. Germline assignment: CDR1 SGHNT and CDR2 YENEEA. The CDR3 runs 14 residues. V gave up 5 bases and J gave up 9 bases, with 17 bases separating them. The CDR3 protein is CASSLSAVFGEQFF. In DNA form, the CDR3 reads TGTGCCAGCAGCCTTTCCGCGGTTTTCGGTGAGCAGTTCTTC.

The chain carries TRBV28 and TRBJ1-1, with D perhaps matching TRBD1 (6 bases). Germline values: CDR1 MDHEN, CDR2 SYDVKM. V gave up 5 bases and J gave up 1 base, with 14 bases separating them. This CDR3 is built from 15 residues. The CDR3 sequence is CASSLPEGGNTEAFF. Written as DNA, the CDR3 is TGTGCCAGCAGTCTCCCTGAAGGGGGGAACACTGAAGCTTTCTTT.

The rearrangement uses TRBV10-3 and TRBJ1-3; no clear D. CDR1 and CDR2 (germline): ENHRY, SYGVKD. The V end lost 4 bases, the J end lost 2 bases, and 12 bases lay between the germline ends. This CDR3 contains 15 residues. The CDR3 coding sequence is TGTGCCATCAGTGTCCCTGGGGTTCCTGGAAACACCATATATTTT. This translates into CAISVPGVPGNTIYF.

The V and J genes are TRBV7-6 and TRBJ2-7; TRBD1 agrees at 7 bases. Trimming took 1 base from V and 3 from J; bases not matched to a gene: 6. CDR1 is SGHVS, CDR2 FNYEAQ, per germline. The CDR3 spans 15 residues. The DNA for the CDR3 is TGTGCCAGCAGCTTAGTTCGGGACAGATTCTACGAGCAGTACTTC. It specifies CASSLVRDRFYEQYF.

This clone has only one observation. The chain joins TRBV10-3 to TRBJ1-2; D is unresolved. CDR3 length equals 13 residues. V shed 7 bases and J shed 5 bases, with 14 bases lying between them. From germline, CDR1 is ENHRY and CDR2 SYGVKD. In DNA, the CDR3 is TGTGCCATCACATCGGATAGCCCGTATGGCTACACCTTC. The encoded protein is CAITSDSPYGYTF.

The rearrangement joins TRBV7-2 to TRBJ2-5; TRBD2 matches 7 bases. CDR3 length equals 16 residues. Germline trimming cut 1 base from V and 0 bases from J; bases unmatched to any gene: 5. Germline CDR1 SGHTA, CDR2 FQGNSA. CDR3 residues: CASSLGPAGNQETQYF. The CDR3 bases are TGTGCCAGCAGCTTAGGTCCAGCGGGAAACCAAGAGACCCAGTACTTC.

The chain couples TRBV5-1 to TRBJ2-5; 7 positions match TRBD1. V dropped 4 bases and J dropped 4; count of bases not matched to a gene: 7. Per germline, CDR1 SGHRS and CDR2 YFSETQ. The CDR3 sequence is 14 residues long. The CDR3 nucleotides are TGCGCCAGCAGCCCCCGGGACAGTAGAGAGACCCAGTACTTC. Translation: CASSPRDSRETQYF.

The chain is built from TRBV10-1 and TRBJ2-2; D is unresolved. The CDR3 spans 15 residues. V shed 6 bases and J shed 0 bases, with 11 bases lying between them. Germline loops: CDR1 WNHNN, CDR2 SYGVQD (reference sequence). CDR3 sequence (DNA): TGCGCCAGCAGCTGGGGTCTTGCGAACACCGGGGAGCTGTTTTTT. This sequence encodes CASSWGLANTGELFF.

On this clone: The same CDR3 can be traced to other DNA sequences in this sample. The chain combines TRBV7-9 with TRBJ1-1, with a tentative D call TRBD1 (5 bases). Germline assignment: CDR1 SEHNR and CDR2 FQNEAQ (reference sequence). V was trimmed by 2 bases and J by 4 bases, leaving 8 bases between them. The CDR3 runs 13 residues. As DNA, the CDR3 is TGTGCCAGCAGCTTAACAGGCAGCACTGAAGCTTTCTTT. Protein sequence: CASSLTGSTEAFF.

The genes are TRBV6-1 and TRBJ2-3; 9 bases fit TRBD1. The germline CDR1 and CDR2 sequences are MNHNS and SASEGT. The CDR3 is 16 residues long. With 0 bases clipped from V and 4 bases from J, the junction kept 5 bases outside the gene matches. The CDR3 spells CASSEAAGQGSDTQYF. Here the CDR3 DNA reads TGTGCCAGCAGTGAAGCGGCGGGACAGGGTTCAGATACGCAGTATTTT.